These T cell receptor beta chains were read from a single sample in a study of blood T cell repertoires in COVID-19. TCRdb's table, derived via immunoSEQ multiplex PCR, lists solely in-frame clones and lacks some. Here the sample spans approximately 270,000 clones, over 75% being singletons. The sequenced material came from peripheral blood. Receptors were obtained from a human donor with COVID-19, enrolled during active disease. The donor label of this sample is uncertain. The CDR3 runs from the conserved cysteine through the conserved F or W. A D gene is named only where the DNA matches it firmly. Not every row has a clone size; where given, it reads once, few, many or a size class.

V gene,D gene,clone size,J gene,CDR3 DNA,CDR3 protein
TRBV5-1,.,.,TRBJ1-6,TGCGCCAGCAGCTTGGGAGCAGGGGATAATTCACCCCTCCACTTT,CASSLGAGDNSPLHF
TRBV6-5,.,.,TRBJ2-2,TGTGCCAGCAGTTACCCAGCACAGGGAACCGGGGAGCTGTTTTTT,CASSYPAQGTGELFF
TRBV18,.,.,TRBJ2-1,TGTGCCAGCTCACCACCTAGCTGCCCCTACAATGAGCAGTTCTTC,CASSPPSCPYNEQFF
TRBV9,.,.,TRBJ1-1,TGTGCCAGCAGCCCGGCGTTTGGGGAGGGAACTGAAGCTTTCTTT,CASSPAFGEGTEAFF
TRBV2,.,.,TRBJ2-3,TGTGCCAGCAGTACCGGACAGATAGCCCTCACAGATACGCAGTATTTT,CASSTGQIALTDTQYF
TRBV28,.,.,TRBJ2-7,TGTGCCAGCCGGAGGGGCATTACTGACGAGCAGTACTTC,CASRRGITDEQYF
TRBV28,.,.,TRBJ1-3,TGTGCCAGCAGTTCACAGGTCTCTGGAAACACCATATATTTT,CASSSQVSGNTIYF
TRBV28,.,.,TRBJ1-4,TGTGCCAGCAGGCAGATTAATGAAAAACTGTTTTTT,CASRQINEKLFF
TRBV11-2,TRBD1,.,TRBJ1-2,TGTGCCAGCAGCACCCGGACAGGGGAATTGTCGGACTATGGCTACACCTTC,CASSTRTGELSDYGYTF
TRBV5-1,.,.,TRBJ1-1,TGCGCCAGCAGCTCCGGGACCCAGGGGACTGAAGCTTTCTTT,CASSSGTQGTEAFF
TRBV6-1,.,.,TRBJ2-3,TGTGCCAGCAGTGTTAACAGCGGTTTTCCGGCGGATACGCAGTATTTT,CASSVNSGFPADTQYF
TRBV30,.,.,TRBJ1-3,TGTGCCCTGGGTAAGGGAGGAGGAAACACCATATATTTT,CALGKGGGNTIYF
TRBV9,.,.,TRBJ1-2,TGTGCCAGCAGCGTACAGGGTTATGGCTACACCTTC,CASSVQGYGYTF
TRBV28,TRBD2,.,TRBJ2-7,TGTGCCAGCAGCGAAAGTAGCGGGAAGCCCTACGAGCAGTACTTC,CASSESSGKPYEQYF
TRBV15,.,.,TRBJ2-2,TGTGCCACCAGCAGACGCGGGCCGAACACCGGGGAGCTGTTTTTT,CATSRRGPNTGELFF
TRBV2,.,.,TRBJ1-5,TGTGCCAGCAGAGGCACAGGGCGGAGCAATCAGCCCCAGCATTTT,CASRGTGRSNQPQHF
TRBV6-2/TRBV6-3,TRBD2,.,TRBJ2-7,TGTGCCAGCAGCTTCCCCACTAGCGGGAGGGCCGAAACCTACGAGCAGTACTTC,CASSFPTSGRAETYEQYF
TRBV19,TRBD1,.,TRBJ1-5,TGTGCCAGTAGTTACTCAGGGGGCCAGCCCCAGCATTTT,CASSYSGGQPQHF
TRBV5-5,TRBD2,.,TRBJ2-1,TGTGCCAGCAACTCAAGACCGATAGCGGGAGGAAACAATGAGCAGTTCTTC,CASNSRPIAGGNNEQFF
TRBV4-1,TRBD2,.,TRBJ2-1,TGCGCCAGCAGCCAATCACTAGCGGGAGAATCTCCGTTCTTC,CASSQSLAGESPFF
TRBV28,TRBD1,.,TRBJ1-1,TGTGCCAGCAGTTTACTCGGACAGGGGGCGTGGACTGAAGCTTTCTTT,CASSLLGQGAWTEAFF
TRBV3-1/TRBV3-2,.,.,TRBJ1-3,TGTGCCAGCAGCCAAGCAGGCTTCTCTGGAAACACCATATATTTT,CASSQAGFSGNTIYF
TRBV7-2,.,.,TRBJ1-6,TGTGCCAGCAGCACGGGCCAGGGGCATTCACCCCTCCACTTT,CASSTGQGHSPLHF
TRBV14,.,.,TRBJ2-5,TGTGCCAGCAGCGCTTCCTTCCGGGGGACCCAGTACTTC,CASSASFRGTQYF
TRBV19,.,.,TRBJ1-1,TGTGCCAGTAGTATGCAGGCGGGGGGCACTGAAGCTTTCTTT,CASSMQAGGTEAFF
TRBV7-2,.,.,TRBJ2-7,TGTGCCAGCAGCTTACGTCGGGAATCCGAGCAGTACTTC,CASSLRRESEQYF
TRBV30,TRBD1,.,TRBJ1-3,TGTGCCTGGAGAGGGAAGGACAGGGCGTGGATCAATGGAAACACCATATATTTT,CAWRGKDRAWINGNTIYF
TRBV19,TRBD2,.,TRBJ2-5,TGTGCCAGTAGTATAGGGATGAGGACTAGCGGGAGGGCCCAAGAGACCCAGTACTTC,CASSIGMRTSGRAQETQYF
TRBV5-6,TRBD1,.,TRBJ2-7,TGTGCCAGCAGCTCCGGGACAGGGGCCTACGAGCAGTACTTC,CASSSGTGAYEQYF
TRBV19,.,.,TRBJ2-3,TGTGCCAGTGGACTGGTAGCGACACAGCAGTATTTT,CASGLVATQQYF
TRBV5-6,.,.,TRBJ1-2,TGTGCCAGCAGCTTGGGCCCCGACTGGCGAGGTTATGGCTACACCTTC,CASSLGPDWRGYGYTF
TRBV6-6,.,once,TRBJ1-1,TGTGCCCACGGGAGGGCAGGGGACACTGAAGCTTTCTTT,CAHGRAGDTEAFF
TRBV28,TRBD1,.,TRBJ1-4,TGTGCCAGCGCAGGGACAGGGCTAGAAAAACTGTTTTTT,CASAGTGLEKLFF
TRBV9,TRBD2,.,TRBJ2-2,TGTGCCAGCAGCGACCGCGGGAGAGACGGGGAGCTGTTTTTT,CASSDRGRDGELFF
TRBV5-1,TRBD2,.,TRBJ2-3,TGCGCCAGCAGCTTGGGGACTAGCGGGAGTGGCACAGATACGCAGTATTTT,CASSLGTSGSGTDTQYF
TRBV7-6,.,.,TRBJ1-4,TGTGCCAGCAGCCCTCAGGGCAAGAGTAATGAAAAACTGTTTTTT,CASSPQGKSNEKLFF
TRBV28,TRBD1,.,TRBJ2-7,TGTGCCAGCAGCCGACCGGGACAGTTAACCTACGAGCAGTACTTC,CASSRPGQLTYEQYF
TRBV28,TRBD1,.,TRBJ1-2,TGTGCCAGCAGGCGTGGACAGGGGACGAGAGGCTACACCTTC,CASRRGQGTRGYTF
TRBV4-3,TRBD1,.,TRBJ1-5,TGCGCCAGCAGCAAAGGACAGGGGGATCAGCCCCAGCATTTT,CASSKGQGDQPQHF
TRBV28,TRBD2,.,TRBJ2-1,TGTGCCAGCAGAATCGGGACTAGCGGGAGAGTTGGGCAGTTCTTC,CASRIGTSGRVGQFF
TRBV5-1,.,.,TRBJ1-2,TGCGCCAGCAGCTTGGACCAGGGATCCGGTGGCTACACCTTC,CASSLDQGSGGYTF
TRBV7-2,TRBD2,.,TRBJ2-1,TGTGCCAGCAGGGTAGCGGGAGGGCACGATGAGCAGTTCTTC,CASRVAGGHDEQFF
TRBV3-1/TRBV3-2,.,.,TRBJ1-5,TGTGCCAGCAGCCAAGTCCCAGAAAATCAGCCCCAGCATTTT,CASSQVPENQPQHF
TRBV11-1,TRBD1,.,TRBJ2-7,TGTGCCAGCAGCTTAGGGGCAGGGGGCCCCTACGAGCAGTACTTC,CASSLGAGGPYEQYF
TRBV5-4,TRBD2,.,TRBJ2-1,TGTGCCAGCAGTTCTAGCGGGAGCTCCTACAATGAGCAGTTCTTC,CASSSSGSSYNEQFF
TRBV25-1,TRBD1,.,TRBJ1-4,TGTGCCAGCAGTGAATTTAAGGGGGCGCCTGAAAAACTGTTTTTT,CASSEFKGAPEKLFF
TRBV5-1,.,.,TRBJ2-2,TGCGCCAGCAGCCCTTTTAGTTCCGGGGAGCTGTTTTTT,CASSPFSSGELFF
TRBV7-5,.,.,TRBJ1-2,TGTGCCAGAAGCGTACCCGCTCTAGGACAGGGTCCCTATGGCTACACCTTC,CARSVPALGQGPYGYTF
TRBV9,TRBD1,.,TRBJ1-2,TGTGCCAGCAGCCCCGGACAGGGGAACTATGGCTACACCTTC,CASSPGQGNYGYTF
TRBV19,.,.,TRBJ1-2,TGTGCCAGTAGTGTGGGTCCGGGGAGGTATGGCTACACCTTC,CASSVGPGRYGYTF
TRBV4-1,TRBD2,.,TRBJ2-7,TGCGCCAGCAGCCAAGATCTAGCCCCCGGGAGGGCCTACGAGCAGTACTTC,CASSQDLAPGRAYEQYF
TRBV7-9,.,.,TRBJ2-5,TGTGCCAGCAGCCAACCCCTCGGAGTAACGGAGACCCAGTACTTC,CASSQPLGVTETQYF
TRBV12-3/TRBV12-4,TRBD1,.,TRBJ1-1,TGTGCCAGCTCCTGGACAGGGGACACTGAAGCTTTCTTT,CASSWTGDTEAFF
TRBV19,.,.,TRBJ1-2,TGTGCCAGTAGTATATCTTCGCACAAGAACTATGGCTACACCTTC,CASSISSHKNYGYTF
TRBV6-4,.,.,TRBJ1-1,TGTGCCAGCAGACAGGACACCAACACTGAAGCTTTCTTT,CASRQDTNTEAFF
TRBV9,.,.,TRBJ1-2,TGTGCCAGCAGCGTAGGGGGGACTGCTAACTATGGCTACACCTTC,CASSVGGTANYGYTF
TRBV4-3,.,.,TRBJ2-7,TGCGCCAGCAGCCAAGGGTCTGGCCAGGGTGTTTACGAGCAGTACTTC,CASSQGSGQGVYEQYF
TRBV6-2/TRBV6-3,TRBD2,.,TRBJ2-5,TGTGCCAGCAGCCTAGAACTCCTCTCGCGGGAGGTACAAGAGACCCAGTACTTC,CASSLELLSREVQETQYF
TRBV5-1,TRBD1,once,TRBJ1-4,TGCGCCAGCAGCTTGGACTTCGGACAGGAGGAAAAACTGTTTTTT,CASSLDFGQEEKLFF